The clone carrying this T cell receptor beta chain has a count of ten or more. This sample stems from a study of early T cells in non-severe SARS-CoV-2 infection. MiXCR was run by TCRdb on the 5' RACE reads, yielding one entry per CDR3 protein. The sample consists of fewer than 80,000 distinct CDR3 sequences, 10% to 12% of them appearing once. V shed 3 bases and J shed 4 bases, with 12 bases lying between them. The CDR3 has 14 amino acids. Germline values: CDR1 KGHSH, CDR2 LQKENI. The TCR sequence derives from an adult who was a healthcare worker with PCR-confirmed SARS-CoV-2 infection or an uninfected control (not recorded which). The sequencing used whole blood, collected at baseline. V usage is TRBV18 and J usage is TRBJ1-2; D unresolved. The CDR3, as DNA: TGTGCCAGCTCACCCGACGGATTAGTCTATGGCTACACCTTC. Its translation: CASSPDGLVYGYTF.